This T cell receptor beta chain was sequenced in a study of blood T cell repertoires in COVID-19. CDR1 is KGHSY, CDR2 FQNENV, per germline. The CDR3 is 14 amino acids. V gave up 4 bases and J gave up 2 bases; unmatched junction bases: 4. Using immunoSEQ multiplex PCR, the repertoire was profiled, and TCRdb retains in-frame clones only, with some absent. In the table there are roughly 25,000 clones, 82% of which are singletons. The genes are TRBV16 and TRBJ2-7; TRBD1 agrees at 8 bases. This TCR was sampled from a human donor in a cohort sampled during active COVID-19. The sample was peripheral blood. CDR3 nucleotide sequence: TGTGCCAGCAGCCTCGGACAGGGCGCCTACGAGCAGTACTTC. This sequence encodes CASSLGQGAYEQYF.